What follows are 14 T cell receptor beta chains derived from one specimen sequenced in a study of T cells in women clearing cervical HPV infection. Some clones are missing from TCRdb's copy, which holds only in-frame ones; the method was immunoSEQ multiplex PCR. The repertoire table contains fewer than 40,000 clones. What was sequenced was blood buffy coat. These receptors were taken from a woman aged 18 to 75 with a cervical HPV16 infection that either progressed to CIN3+ or cleared (not recorded which).

Points on this clone: The read halts 3 residues ahead of the CDR3 end, with the missing end drawn from the germline J gene. This rearrangement joins TRBV7-3 to TRBJ2-7; 11 bases align to TRBD2. V trimming: 2 bases; J trimming: 5 bases; junction bases outside the gene matches: 8. Per germline, CDR1 SGHTA and CDR2 FQGTGA. This CDR3 is built from 16 residues. The CDR3 protein is CASSLSSPSGGNEQYF. The sequenced CDR3 bases are TGTGCCAGCAGCTTATCCAGCCCTAGCGGGGGGAACGAG. Full variable domain (rest looked up from reference TRBV7-3 and TRBJ2-7): GAGVSQTPSNKVTEKGKYVELRCDPISGHTALYWYRQSLGQGPEFLIYFQGTGAADDSGLPNDRFFAVRPEGSVSTLKIQRTERGDSAVYLCASSLSSPSGGNEQYFGPGTRLTVT.

Points on this clone: The read terminates 3 residues before the CDR3 end, so the remaining end is supplied by the germline J gene. This chain connects TRBV10-1 to TRBJ2-5; possible D gene TRBD1, 5 bases. V was shortened by 4 bases and J by 7 bases, with 13 bases between the two germline ends. CDR1 is WNHNN, CDR2 SYGVQD, per germline (reference sequence). The CDR3 runs 13 residues. The CDR3 loop is CASSASRVGTQYF. The CDR3 DNA, read in part, is TGCGCCAGCAGTGCGTCCAGGGTCGGGACC.

The CDR3 here is CASSPDSGGSYNEQFF. The CDR3 bases that were read are TGCGCCAGCAGCCCGGATAGCGGGGGCTCCTACAATGAG. The J gene is TRBJ2-1, the V gene TRBV5-1, with 9 bases that match TRBD2. The sequenced fragment ends 3 residues before the CDR3 boundary, so the rest is inferred from the germline J gene. After removal of 4 bases from V and 0 bases from J, the junction contained 5 bases not matched to a gene. Per germline, CDR1 SGHRS and CDR2 YFSETQ. The CDR3 consists of 16 residues.

With respect to this clone: The sequence runs out 3 residues before the end of the CDR3; the remainder is reconstructed from the germline J gene. The chain uses TRBV5-1 and TRBJ1-1; D unclear. The CDR3 contains 14 residues. With 5 bases removed from V and 1 base from J, the gap between germline ends came to 12 bases. The germline gives CDR1 SGHRS, CDR2 YFSETQ. CDR3 sequence reads: CASRPDTWNTEAFF. Partial CDR3 DNA: TGCGCCAGCAGACCCGACACGTGGAACACTGAA.

As to this clone: The sequence runs out 3 residues before the end of the CDR3; the remainder is reconstructed from the germline J gene. The chain links TRBV28 to TRBJ1-2, with 8 bases fitting TRBD1. Germline CDR1 MDHEN, CDR2 SYDVKM. The CDR3 is 16 amino acids. The V and J ends lost 3 bases and 7 bases, in that order; junction bases with no gene match: 13. The CDR3 here is CASSLGTGKRSGGYTF. The covered CDR3 bases are TGTGCCAGCAGTTTGGGGACAGGCAAACGGAGCGGTGGC.

As for this clone: The read terminates 3 residues ahead of where the CDR3 ends, so the germline J gene completes it. The V and J genes are TRBV19 and TRBJ2-5; TRBD1 matches at 7 bases. The CDR3 length is 14 residues. The junction had 7 bases not matched to a gene; V was cut back by 5 bases and J by 4 bases. Germline CDR1 and CDR2: LNHDA and SQIVND (reference sequence). The covered CDR3 bases are TGTGCCAGTAGTTCACGCCGGGACAGAGAGACC. This translates into CASSSRRDRET. The whole CDR3 protein reads CASSSRRDRETQYF.

Remarks on this clone: The observed sequence ends 3 residues before the CDR3 terminus, with the missing tail filled in from the germline J gene. The genes are TRBV7-9 and TRBJ1-2, with TRBD1 as a possible D gene (5 bases). CDR3 length equals 13 residues. The germline gives CDR1 SEHNR, CDR2 FQNEAQ (reference sequence). Trimming took 5 bases from V and 6 from J, leaving 13 bases between them. The CDR3 sequence is CASSTQGGDGYTF. CDR3 DNA (partial): TGTGCCAGCAGCACCCAGGGCGGCGATGGC.

Comments on this clone: The missing CDR3 end, 3 residues past where the read stops, is filled in from the germline J gene. The rearrangement links TRBV6-4 to TRBJ2-3, with 7 bases identical to TRBD2. This CDR3 has 15 residues. Germline assignment: CDR1 MRHNA and CDR2 SNTAGT. V dropped 2 bases and J dropped 1; count of bases not matched to a gene: 3. The DNA read from the CDR3 is TGTGCCAGCAGTGACGGGGCGGGGGGCACAGATACG. It encodes CASSDGAGGTDT. The entire CDR3 protein reads CASSDGAGGTDTQYF.

Concerning this clone: The CDR3 end falls 3 residues outside the read, so it is completed with the germline J gene. The J gene is TRBJ1-2, the V gene TRBV29-1, with 9 nucleotides matching TRBD1. Per germline, CDR1 SQVTM and CDR2 ANQGSEA. The CDR3 is made up of 13 amino acids. With V trimmed by 6 bases and J by 7 bases, 9 bases remained unmatched. CDR3 protein: CSVETGGASGYTF. Incomplete CDR3 DNA: TGCAGCGTCGAAACAGGGGGCGCGTCTGGC.

This CDR3 is CASSLAITDTQYF. The DNA read from the CDR3 is TGTGCCAGCTCGTTAGCGATTACTGATACG. The J gene is TRBJ2-3, the V gene TRBV18; a possible D gene is TRBD2 (5 bases). The read ends 3 residues early relative to the CDR3; the germline J gene fills the gap. The CDR3 sequence is 13 residues long. Germline V gene sequence: CDR1 KGHSH, CDR2 LQKENI. V dropped 6 bases and J dropped 6 bases, with 13 bases sitting between them. The full variable domain, rest sourced from reference TRBV18 and TRBJ2-3, is NAGVMQNPRHLVRRRGQEARLRCSPMKGHSHVYWYRQLPEEGLKFMVYLQKENIIDESGMPKERFSAEFPKEGPSILRIQQVVRGDSAAYFCASSLAITDTQYFGPGTRLTVL.

Incomplete CDR3 DNA: TGTGCCAGCAGTGAACGGAACACTGAA. Its translation: CASSERNTE. The full CDR3 protein reads CASSERNTEAFF. This chain connects TRBV6-1 to TRBJ1-1; D gene unclear. The read ends 3 residues shy of where the CDR3 ends; the end is completed using the germline J gene. The CDR3 is 12 residues long. Germline V gene data show CDR1 as MNHNS and CDR2 as SASEGT. V lost 2 bases and J 1 base, leaving 2 bases between the germline ends.

A word on this clone: From the germline J gene comes the end of the CDR3, since the read stops 3 residues before it. J is TRBJ1-2 and V is TRBV19, with D perhaps matching TRBD1 (5 bases). There are 17 residues in the CDR3. Trimming took 3 bases from V and 6 from J, leaving 23 bases between them. The germline gives CDR1 LNHDA, CDR2 SQIVND (reference sequence). This CDR3 reads CASSIRGGAGFLHGYTF. The DNA read from the CDR3 is TGTGCCAGTAGTATTAGGGGAGGGGCCGGGTTCCTTCATGGC. The full variable domain, with the rest looked up from reference TRBV19 and TRBJ1-2, is DGGITQSPKYLFRKEGQNVTLSCEQNLNHDAMYWYRQDPGQGLRLIYYSQIVNDFQKGDIAEGYSVSREKKESFPLTVTSAQKNPTAFYLCASSIRGGAGFLHGYTFGSGTRLTVV.

The CDR3: CASSLVRVGQETQYF. The CDR3 DNA, read in part, is TGCGCCAGCAGCTTGGTTAGGGTCGGCCAAGAGACC. The genes are TRBV5-1 and TRBJ2-5; D remains unclear. The CDR3 extends 3 residues past the end of the read, so its final part is completed from the germline J gene. This CDR3 spans 15 amino acids. Germline values: CDR1 SGHRS, CDR2 YFSETQ. Trimming took off 0 bases at V and 1 base at J, with 10 bases between the two ends.

About this clone itself: The read finishes 3 residues shy of the CDR3 end, and the germline J gene is used to complete it. The chain joins TRBV10-1 to TRBJ2-5; weak D call: TRBD1 (6 bases). Trimming removed 8 bases from V and 5 bases from J, with 15 bases in between. This CDR3 spans 13 amino acids. Germline-derived CDR1 and CDR2 are WNHNN and SYGVQD (reference sequence). The CDR3 bases that were read are TGCGCCAGCGCCGCAGGGGATGAGGAGACC. Amino acids: CASAAGDEET. The whole CDR3 sequence is CASAAGDEETQYF.